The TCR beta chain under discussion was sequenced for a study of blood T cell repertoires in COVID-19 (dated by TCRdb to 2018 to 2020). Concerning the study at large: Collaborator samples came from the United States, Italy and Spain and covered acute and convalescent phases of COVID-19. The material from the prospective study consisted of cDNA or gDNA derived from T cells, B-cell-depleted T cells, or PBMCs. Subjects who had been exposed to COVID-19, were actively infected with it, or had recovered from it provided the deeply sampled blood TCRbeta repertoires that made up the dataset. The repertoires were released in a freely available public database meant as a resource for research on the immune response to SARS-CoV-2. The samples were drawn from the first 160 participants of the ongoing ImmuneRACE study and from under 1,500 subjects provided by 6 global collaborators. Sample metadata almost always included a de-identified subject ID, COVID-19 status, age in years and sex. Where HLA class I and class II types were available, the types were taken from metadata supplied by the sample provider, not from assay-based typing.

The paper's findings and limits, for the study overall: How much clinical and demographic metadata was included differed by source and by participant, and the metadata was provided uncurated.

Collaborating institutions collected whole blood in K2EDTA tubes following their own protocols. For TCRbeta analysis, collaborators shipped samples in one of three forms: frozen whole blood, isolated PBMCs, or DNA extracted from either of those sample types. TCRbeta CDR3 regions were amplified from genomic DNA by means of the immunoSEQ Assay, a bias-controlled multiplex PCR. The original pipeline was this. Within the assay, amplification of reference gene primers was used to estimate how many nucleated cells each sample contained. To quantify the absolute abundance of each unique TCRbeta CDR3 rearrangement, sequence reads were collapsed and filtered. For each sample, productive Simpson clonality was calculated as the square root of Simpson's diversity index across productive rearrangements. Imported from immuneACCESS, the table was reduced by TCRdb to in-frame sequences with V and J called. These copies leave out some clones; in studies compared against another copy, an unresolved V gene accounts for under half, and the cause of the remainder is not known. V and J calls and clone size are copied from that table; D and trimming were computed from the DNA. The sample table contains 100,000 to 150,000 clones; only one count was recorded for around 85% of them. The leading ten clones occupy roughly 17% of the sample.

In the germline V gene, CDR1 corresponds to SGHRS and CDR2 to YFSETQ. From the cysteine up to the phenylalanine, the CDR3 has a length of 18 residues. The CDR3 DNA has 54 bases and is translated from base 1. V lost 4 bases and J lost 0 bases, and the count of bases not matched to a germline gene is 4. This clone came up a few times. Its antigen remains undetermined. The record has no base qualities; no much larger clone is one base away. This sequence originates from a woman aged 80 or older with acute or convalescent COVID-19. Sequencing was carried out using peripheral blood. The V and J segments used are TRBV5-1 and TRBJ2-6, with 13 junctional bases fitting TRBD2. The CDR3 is CASSPRTSGSSGANVLTF. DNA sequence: TGCGCCAGCAGCCCTCGGACTAGCGGGAGCTCTGGGGCCAACGTCCTGACTTTC.